This T cell receptor beta chain derives from a study of T-cell reconstitution after alpha-beta-depleted transplantation in children. V shed 0 bases, J shed 2 bases, and the junction held 5 bases outside the gene matches. CDR3 size: 17 residues. CDR1 SGDLS and CDR2 YYNGEE come from the germline V gene. A TCRbeta library incorporating unique molecular identifiers was prepared. TCRdb recomputed calls from the PCR reads with MiXCR, one row per CDR3 protein. The sample includes about 500,000 distinct CDR3 sequences, around a third of them seen just once. This clonotype occurred a few times. The TCR was taken from a human donor who donated a stem cell graft to a child with aplastic anemia. This rearrangement joins TRBV9 to TRBJ2-1; 10 bases match TRBD2. Sequences were derived from PBMCs from the stem cell graft donor, sampled from the stem cell graft. This CDR3 is CASSVEGTSVTYNEQFF. CDR3 bases: TGTGCCAGCAGCGTAGAAGGGACTAGCGTAACCTACAATGAGCAGTTCTTC.